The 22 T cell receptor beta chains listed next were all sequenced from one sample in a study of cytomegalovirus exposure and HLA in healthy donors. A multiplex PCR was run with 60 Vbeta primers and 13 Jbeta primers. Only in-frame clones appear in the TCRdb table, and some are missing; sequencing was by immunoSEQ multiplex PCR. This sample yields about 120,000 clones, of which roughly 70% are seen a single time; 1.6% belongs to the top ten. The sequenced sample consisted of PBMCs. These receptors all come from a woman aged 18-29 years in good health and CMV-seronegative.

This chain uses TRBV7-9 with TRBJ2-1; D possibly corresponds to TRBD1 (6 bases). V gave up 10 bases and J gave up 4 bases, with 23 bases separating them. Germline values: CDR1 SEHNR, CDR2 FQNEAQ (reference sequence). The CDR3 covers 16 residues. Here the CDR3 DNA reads TGTGCCACCACTGGTACAGGGATTGGTACTTACAATGAGCAGTTCTTC. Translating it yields CATTGTGIGTYNEQFF.

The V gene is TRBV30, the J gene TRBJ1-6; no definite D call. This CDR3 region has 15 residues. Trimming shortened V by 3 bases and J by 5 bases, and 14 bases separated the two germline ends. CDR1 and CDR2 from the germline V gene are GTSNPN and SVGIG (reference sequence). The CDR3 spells CAWRSKALDNSPLHF. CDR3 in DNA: TGTGCCTGGAGGTCAAAAGCACTAGATAATTCACCCCTCCACTTT.

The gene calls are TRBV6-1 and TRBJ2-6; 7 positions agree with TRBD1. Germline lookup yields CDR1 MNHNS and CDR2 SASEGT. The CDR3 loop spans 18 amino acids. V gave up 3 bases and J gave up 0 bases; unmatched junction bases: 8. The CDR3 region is CASSDPWDSSSGANVLTF. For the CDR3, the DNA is TGTGCCAGCAGTGACCCCTGGGACAGCTCCTCTGGGGCCAACGTCCTGACTTTC.

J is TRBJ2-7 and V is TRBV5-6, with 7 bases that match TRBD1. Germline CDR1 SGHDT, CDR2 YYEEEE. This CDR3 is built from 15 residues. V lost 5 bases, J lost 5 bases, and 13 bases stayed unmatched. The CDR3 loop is CASSRWTGVLHEQYF. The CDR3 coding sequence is TGTGCCAGCAGTCGATGGACAGGCGTACTGCACGAGCAGTACTTC.

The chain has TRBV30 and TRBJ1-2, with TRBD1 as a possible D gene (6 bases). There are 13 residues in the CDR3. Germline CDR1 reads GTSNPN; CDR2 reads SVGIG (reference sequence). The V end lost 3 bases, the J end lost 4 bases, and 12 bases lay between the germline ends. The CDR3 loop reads CAWSTNRAYGYTF. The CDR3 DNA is TGTGCCTGGAGCACCAACAGGGCCTATGGCTACACCTTC.

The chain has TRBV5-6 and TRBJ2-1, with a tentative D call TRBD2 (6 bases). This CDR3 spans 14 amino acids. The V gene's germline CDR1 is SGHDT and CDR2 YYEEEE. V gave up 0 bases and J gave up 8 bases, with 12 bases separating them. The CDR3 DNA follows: TGTGCCAGCAGCTTGGGCGGGACTTCCGATGAGCAGTTCTTC. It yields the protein CASSLGGTSDEQFF.

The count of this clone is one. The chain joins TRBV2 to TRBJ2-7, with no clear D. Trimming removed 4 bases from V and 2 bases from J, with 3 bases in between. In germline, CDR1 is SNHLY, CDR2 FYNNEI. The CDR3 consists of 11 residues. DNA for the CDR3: TGTGCCAGCAGTGGAGCCTACGAGCAGTACTTC. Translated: CASSGAYEQYF.

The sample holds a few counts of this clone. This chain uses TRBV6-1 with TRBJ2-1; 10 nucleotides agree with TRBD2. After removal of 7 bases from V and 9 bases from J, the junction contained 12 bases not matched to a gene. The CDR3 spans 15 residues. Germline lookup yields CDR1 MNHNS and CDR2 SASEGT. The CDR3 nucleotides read TGTGCCAGCACCATAGCGGGGGGCCTCGACTTTGAGCAGTTCTTC. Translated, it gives CASTIAGGLDFEQFF.

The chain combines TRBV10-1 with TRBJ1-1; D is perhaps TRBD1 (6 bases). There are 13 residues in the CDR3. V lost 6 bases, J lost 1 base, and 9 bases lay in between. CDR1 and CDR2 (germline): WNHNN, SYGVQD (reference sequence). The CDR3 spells CASRMDRNTEAFF. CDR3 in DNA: TGCGCCAGCAGGATGGACAGGAACACTGAAGCTTTCTTT.

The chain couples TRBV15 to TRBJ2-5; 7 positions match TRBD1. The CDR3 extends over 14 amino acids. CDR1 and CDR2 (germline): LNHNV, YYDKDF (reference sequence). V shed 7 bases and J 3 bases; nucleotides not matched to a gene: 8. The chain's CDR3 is CATTSKGAKETQYF. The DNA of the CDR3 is TGTGCCACCACCTCAAAGGGGGCTAAAGAGACCCAGTACTTC.

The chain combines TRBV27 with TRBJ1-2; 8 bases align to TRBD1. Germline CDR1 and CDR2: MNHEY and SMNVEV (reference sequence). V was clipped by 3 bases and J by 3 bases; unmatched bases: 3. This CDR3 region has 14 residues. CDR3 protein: CASSFRQGYYGYTF. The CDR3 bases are TGTGCCAGCAGTTTCAGACAGGGGTACTATGGCTACACCTTC.

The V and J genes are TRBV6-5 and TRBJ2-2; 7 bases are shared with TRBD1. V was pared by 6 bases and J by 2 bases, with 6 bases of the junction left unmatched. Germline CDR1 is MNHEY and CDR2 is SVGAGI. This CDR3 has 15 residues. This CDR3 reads CASSWDRKNTGELFF. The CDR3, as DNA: TGTGCCAGCAGCTGGGACAGAAAAAACACCGGGGAGCTGTTTTTT.

The CDR3 loop reads CASSDSGTGSTDTQYF. In DNA, the CDR3 is TGTGCCAGCAGTGACTCGGGGACAGGGAGCACAGATACGCAGTATTTT. The V and J genes are TRBV6-4 and TRBJ2-3; 9 bases agree with TRBD1. The germline V gene encodes CDR1 MRHNA and CDR2 SNTAGT. This CDR3 is 16 amino acids long. With 0 bases clipped from V and 0 bases from J, the junction kept 1 base outside the gene matches.

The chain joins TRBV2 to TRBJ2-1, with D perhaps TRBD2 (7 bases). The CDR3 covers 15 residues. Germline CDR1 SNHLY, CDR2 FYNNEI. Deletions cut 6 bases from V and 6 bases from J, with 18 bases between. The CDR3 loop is CASRNQAGAANEQFF. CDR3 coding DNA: TGTGCCAGCAGGAATCAGGCGGGGGCGGCCAATGAGCAGTTCTTC.

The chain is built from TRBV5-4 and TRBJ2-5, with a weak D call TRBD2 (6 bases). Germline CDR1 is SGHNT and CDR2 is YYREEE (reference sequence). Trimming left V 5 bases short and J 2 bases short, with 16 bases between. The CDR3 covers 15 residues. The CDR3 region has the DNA TGTGCCAGCAGTTCATACCGCGCGGGGCAAGAGACCCAGTACTTC. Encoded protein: CASSSYRAGQETQYF.

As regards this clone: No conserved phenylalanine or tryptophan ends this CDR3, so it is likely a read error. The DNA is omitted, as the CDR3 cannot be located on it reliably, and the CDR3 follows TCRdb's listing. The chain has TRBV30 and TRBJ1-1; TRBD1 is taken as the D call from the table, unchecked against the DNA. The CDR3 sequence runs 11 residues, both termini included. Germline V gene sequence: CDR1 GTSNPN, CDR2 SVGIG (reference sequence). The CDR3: CALTGDTEAFV.

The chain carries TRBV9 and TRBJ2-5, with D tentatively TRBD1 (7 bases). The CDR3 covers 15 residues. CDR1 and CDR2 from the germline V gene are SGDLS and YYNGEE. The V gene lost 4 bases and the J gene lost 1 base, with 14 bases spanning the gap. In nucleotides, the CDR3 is TGTGCCAGCAGCCCCGGGGGACAGCTCCAAGAGACCCAGTACTTC. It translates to CASSPGGQLQETQYF.

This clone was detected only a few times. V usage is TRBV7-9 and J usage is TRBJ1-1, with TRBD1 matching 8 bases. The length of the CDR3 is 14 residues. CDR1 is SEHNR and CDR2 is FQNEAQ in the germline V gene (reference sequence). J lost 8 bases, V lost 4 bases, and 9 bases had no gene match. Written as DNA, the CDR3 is TGTGCCAGCAGCTCAATTCGCCGGGACAGGGAAGCTTTCTTT. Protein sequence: CASSSIRRDREAFF.

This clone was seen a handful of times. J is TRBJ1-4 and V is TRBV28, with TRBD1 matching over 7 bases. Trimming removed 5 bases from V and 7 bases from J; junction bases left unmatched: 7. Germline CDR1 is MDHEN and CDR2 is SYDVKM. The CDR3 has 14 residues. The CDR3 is CASSPPGGTEKLFF. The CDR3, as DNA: TGTGCCAGCAGTCCGCCAGGGGGGACTGAAAAACTGTTTTTT.

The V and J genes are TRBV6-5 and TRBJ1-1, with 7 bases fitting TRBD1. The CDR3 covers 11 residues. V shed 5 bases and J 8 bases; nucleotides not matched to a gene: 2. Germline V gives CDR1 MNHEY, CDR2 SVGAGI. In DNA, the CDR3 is TGTGCCAGCAGTCAGGGACAGGAAGCTTTCTTT. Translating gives CASSQGQEAFF.

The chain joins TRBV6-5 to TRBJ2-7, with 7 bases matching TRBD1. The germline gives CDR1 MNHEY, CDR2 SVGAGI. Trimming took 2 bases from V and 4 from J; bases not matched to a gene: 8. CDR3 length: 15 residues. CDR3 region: CASSYQGTAEYEQYF. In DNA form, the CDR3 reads TGTGCCAGCAGTTACCAAGGGACAGCAGAGTACGAGCAGTACTTC.

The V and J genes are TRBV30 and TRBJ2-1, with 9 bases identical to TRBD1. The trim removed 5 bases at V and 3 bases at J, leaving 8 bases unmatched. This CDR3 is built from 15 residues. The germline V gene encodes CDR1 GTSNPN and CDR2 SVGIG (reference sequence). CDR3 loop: CAWYPGTGNYNEQFF. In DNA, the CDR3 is TGTGCCTGGTATCCCGGGACAGGGAACTACAATGAGCAGTTCTTC. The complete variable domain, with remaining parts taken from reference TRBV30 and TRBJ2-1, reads SQTIHQWPATLVQPVGSPLSLECTVEGTSNPNLYWYRQAAGRGLQLLFYSVGIGQISSEVPQNLSASRPQDRQFILSSKKLLLSDSGFYLCAWYPGTGNYNEQFFGPGTRLTVL.